The source of this T cell receptor beta chain is a study of blood T cell repertoires in COVID-19. Study background: Samples of COVID-19 (acute and convalescent) were obtained from the United States, Italy and Spain.

Clones were read by immunoSEQ multiplex PCR, and TCRdb kept only the in-frame ones, dropping some. The sample holds over 100,000 clones; approximately 80% are singletons and the top ten take 4% to 5.5%. The receptor's source is a woman aged 65 to 85 with acute or convalescent COVID-19. Source material: peripheral blood.

The CDR3 region is CASSRQSMGDSYNEQFF. CDR3 sequence (DNA): TGTGCCAGCAGTCGCCAAAGCATGGGAGACTCCTACAATGAGCAGTTCTTC. V gene TRBV27 combines with J gene TRBJ2-1; D is perhaps TRBD2 (5 bases). CDR3 size: 17 residues. The ends were cut back, 5 bases at V and 0 bases at J, with 17 bases in the middle. Germline-derived CDR1 and CDR2 are MNHEY and SMNVEV (reference sequence).